Below are 29 T cell receptor beta chains sequenced from a single sample in a study of OX40 agonist ivuxolimab in advanced cancers. Here immunoSEQ multiplex PCR was the method, and the copy in TCRdb shows in-frame clones only, minus some. The data show 30,000 or so clones, approximately 86% seen once. The sample consisted of CD4+ or CD8+ T cells sorted from blood, taken in a trial of the OX40 agonist ivuxolimab. These receptors were collected from an adult with an advanced solid tumor such as melanoma, head and neck, liver or kidney cancer.

The chain couples TRBV27 to TRBJ2-1; 7 nucleotides line up with TRBD2. With 4 bases clipped from V and 2 bases from J, the junction kept 8 bases outside the gene matches. The CDR3 is made up of 16 amino acids. Germline V gene data show CDR1 as MNHEY and CDR2 as SMNVEV (reference sequence). The CDR3 DNA is TGTGCCAGCAGTTCGAGGCGGGAGTATCCCTACAATGAGCAGTTCTTC. This sequence encodes CASSSRREYPYNEQFF.

The chain carries TRBV27 and TRBJ1-6, with D tentatively TRBD1 (5 bases). The CDR3 extends over 14 amino acids. V gave up 8 bases and J gave up 9 bases, with 17 bases separating them. Germline V CDR1 and CDR2: MNHEY, SMNVEV (reference sequence). The CDR3 sequence: CASAPTGVGSPLHF. DNA of the CDR3: TGTGCCAGCGCCCCGACGGGGGTGGGTTCACCCCTCCACTTT.

The chain couples TRBV19 to TRBJ1-1; D is unclear. Germline CDR1 is LNHDA and CDR2 is SQIVND (reference sequence). V lost 6 bases to trimming and J lost 5 bases, with 19 bases between them. CDR3 length equals 15 residues. CDR3 coding DNA: TGTGCCAGTAGCCCCTTTCTTGGGGAGGTGACTGAAGCTTTCTTT. Its protein product is CASSPFLGEVTEAFF.

In its sample, this clone is medium-sized. The rearrangement uses TRBV28 and TRBJ1-1; 11 bases match TRBD1. This CDR3 is 14 amino acids long. Germline CDR1 reads MDHEN; CDR2 reads SYDVKM. V gave up 5 bases and J gave up 5 bases; unmatched junction bases: 4. The CDR3 reads CASSLDRGRTEAFF. The CDR3 bases are TGTGCCAGCAGTCTGGACAGGGGGCGAACTGAAGCTTTCTTT.

The chain employs TRBV25-1 and TRBJ1-1, with a tentative D call TRBD1 (6 bases). CDR1 is MGHDK and CDR2 is SYGVNS in the germline V gene. The CDR3 covers 15 residues. Trimming stripped 6 bases from V and 4 bases from J, with 18 bases between. The CDR3 reads CASSPMTGSSTEAFF. The CDR3 DNA sequence: TGTGCCAGCAGCCCCATGACAGGATCGAGCACTGAAGCTTTCTTT.

This clone showed up just once. This rearrangement joins TRBV5-4 to TRBJ2-1; 9 positions agree with TRBD2. Germline V gives CDR1 SGHNT, CDR2 YYREEE (reference sequence). With V trimmed by 2 bases and J by 8 bases, 14 bases remained unmatched. This CDR3 contains 17 residues. The CDR3 region is CASSFESGRLRGDEQFF. The CDR3 nucleotides read TGTGCCAGCAGCTTTGAAAGCGGGAGGCTAAGGGGGGATGAGCAGTTCTTC.

The chain links TRBV5-6 to TRBJ2-7; TRBD1 agrees at 9 bases. With V trimmed by 3 bases and J by 5 bases, 3 bases remained unmatched. The V gene's germline CDR1 is SGHDT and CDR2 YYEEEE. The CDR3 loop spans 13 amino acids. CDR3 DNA sequence: TGTGCCAGCAGCTCGTGGACAGGGGACGAGCAGTACTTC. It encodes CASSSWTGDEQYF.

V gene TRBV5-6 combines with J gene TRBJ2-7, with D possibly being TRBD1 or TRBD2 (5 bases each). The V end lost 3 bases, the J end lost 3 bases, and 10 bases lay between the germline ends. Germline V gives CDR1 SGHDT, CDR2 YYEEEE. This CDR3 comprises 13 residues. CDR3 loop: CASSWGSNYEQYF. In DNA form, the CDR3 reads TGTGCCAGCAGCTGGGGGTCTAACTACGAGCAGTACTTC.

This rearrangement joins TRBV11-2 to TRBJ2-6, with D possibly being TRBD1 (7 bases). V lost 5 bases and J 0 bases, leaving 11 bases between the germline ends. Germline V gene sequence: CDR1 SGHAT, CDR2 FQNNGV. The CDR3 has 16 residues. DNA of the CDR3: TGTGCCAGCAGCGCGGGACAGCTCTCTGGGGCCAACGTCCTGACTTTC. Protein product: CASSAGQLSGANVLTF.

This clone was detected once. V is TRBV27 and J is TRBJ1-4; no clear D. The CDR3 is 15 amino acids. Trimming shortened V by 5 bases and J by 1 base, and 11 bases separated the two germline ends. Looked up from germline, CDR1 is MNHEY and CDR2 is SMNVEV (reference sequence). CDR3 region: CASSPKGRTNEKLFF. The DNA of the CDR3 is TGTGCCAGCAGTCCAAAGGGCAGAACTAATGAAAAACTGTTTTTT.

Here the CDR3 DNA reads TGTGCCAGCAGTGAATGGAGCTCTGGGGCCAACGTCCTGACTTTC. Amino acid sequence: CASSEWSSGANVLTF. This chain connects TRBV6-1 to TRBJ2-6, with D uncertain. CDR3 length: 15 amino acids. The V end lost 2 bases, the J end lost 0 bases, and 5 bases lay between the germline ends. Germline V gives CDR1 MNHNS, CDR2 SASEGT.

A note on this clone: At one of its ends the junction is not consistent with the germline gene, which may arise from a read error. The chain uses TRBV5-4 and TRBJ2-1; the D gene is possibly TRBD2 (6 bases). The CDR3 has 15 amino acids. Germline V CDR1 and CDR2: SGHNT, YYREEE (reference sequence). The CDR3, as DNA: TGCGCCAGCAGCCAAGACGGACTACCCTTAGATGAGCAGTTCTTC. Its protein is CASSQDGLPLDEQFF.

The genes are TRBV7-9 and TRBJ2-7; D gene uncertain. This CDR3 spans 15 amino acids. Trimming removed 5 bases at V and 2 bases at J, with 16 bases between. In germline, CDR1 is SEHNR, CDR2 FQNEAQ (reference sequence). The CDR3, as DNA: TGTGCCAGCAGCACCCCCCAGAGAGTCCCCTACGAGCAGTACTTC. Protein sequence: CASSTPQRVPYEQYF.

In this sample, this clone turned up a few times. The genes are TRBV29-1 and TRBJ2-1, with 11 nucleotides matching TRBD2. Germline CDR1 and CDR2: SQVTM and ANQGSEA. V was pared by 1 base and J by 4 bases, with 30 bases of the junction left unmatched. The CDR3 sequence is 24 residues long. The CDR3 nucleotides read TGCAGCGTTGAAGCCTTGGGTCTGGAGTTTCCCCAGGGAATTAGCGGGAGGGATTACAATGAGCAGTTCTTC. Its protein is CSVEALGLEFPQGISGRDYNEQFF.

The V call is TRBV9, the J call TRBJ1-1; possibly TRBD1 for D (5 bases). The germline V and J ends were trimmed by 1 base and 0 bases, with 19 bases remaining between them. The CDR3 extends over 18 amino acids. Germline V lookup: CDR1 SGDLS, CDR2 YYNGEE. DNA of the CDR3: TGTGCCAGCAGCGTACGGCCGGAGGACGGGGGGATGAACACTGAAGCTTTCTTT. It specifies CASSVRPEDGGMNTEAFF. The full variable domain, its missing parts supplied by reference TRBV9 and TRBJ1-1, is DSGVTQTPKHLITATGQRVTLRCSPRSGDLSVYWYQQSLDQGLQFLIQYYNGEERAKGNILERFSAQQFPDLHSELNLSSLELGDSALYFCASSVRPEDGGMNTEAFFGQGTRLTVV.

V is TRBV6-1 and J is TRBJ1-5; tentative D call: TRBD1 (5 bases). The CDR3 length is 15 residues. V lost 3 bases to trimming and J lost 4 bases, with 13 bases between them. Per germline, CDR1 MNHNS and CDR2 SASEGT. The DNA for the CDR3 is TGTGCCAGCAGTGAGATCCAGGGCGGGAATCAGCCCCAGCATTTT. It specifies CASSEIQGGNQPQHF.

The CDR3 loop is CASSPNRKRESAGEQFF. In DNA form, the CDR3 reads TGTGCCAGCTCACCAAATAGAAAGCGGGAGTCGGCGGGTGAGCAGTTCTTC. The V gene is TRBV18, the J gene TRBJ2-1; 8 nucleotides line up with TRBD2. V shed 2 bases, J shed 9 bases, and the junction held 15 bases outside the gene matches. The CDR3 totals 17 residues. Looked up from germline, CDR1 is KGHSH and CDR2 is LQKENI.

The rearrangement links TRBV14 to TRBJ2-1; D not resolved. Germline V CDR1 and CDR2: SGHDN, FVKESK. V was cut by 1 base and J by 7 bases, with 11 bases left in between. The CDR3 extends over 14 amino acids. The CDR3 sequence: CASSQGVRPNEQFF. CDR3 in DNA: TGTGCCAGCAGCCAAGGGGTCAGACCTAATGAGCAGTTCTTC.

This clone was observed a handful of times. The rearrangement joins TRBV27 to TRBJ2-1; D is uncertain. Per the germline V gene, CDR1 is MNHEY and CDR2 is SMNVEV (reference sequence). The V end was cut by 6 bases, the J end by 5 bases, with 23 bases between. CDR3 length: 17 amino acids. CDR3 in amino acids: CASRIFVPESRNNEQFF. CDR3 nucleotide sequence: TGTGCCAGCAGAATATTCGTCCCGGAGTCTCGGAACAATGAGCAGTTCTTC.

The gene calls are TRBV5-6 and TRBJ1-5; tentative D call: TRBD1 (6 bases). The length of the CDR3 is 12 residues. The germline V gene encodes CDR1 SGHDT and CDR2 YYEEEE. Trimming took 4 bases from V and 5 from J, leaving 7 bases between them. CDR3 residues: CASSEGDQPQHF. As DNA, the CDR3 is TGTGCCAGCAGCGAGGGGGATCAGCCCCAGCATTTT.

V is TRBV9 and J is TRBJ2-3, with 7 bases matching TRBD2. V shed 3 bases, J shed 2 bases, and the junction held 9 bases outside the gene matches. This CDR3 has 16 amino acids. Germline values: CDR1 SGDLS, CDR2 YYNGEE. In DNA, the CDR3 is TGTGCCAGCAGCGCTATACCGGGACTACTCACAGATACGCAGTATTTT. Protein sequence: CASSAIPGLLTDTQYF.

This clone was recorded only once. The rearrangement uses TRBV9 and TRBJ2-5; 7 bases fit TRBD2. The CDR3 spans 15 residues. The V gene end was trimmed by 2 bases and the J gene end by 1 base; junction bases not matched to a gene: 5. Per germline, CDR1 SGDLS and CDR2 YYNGEE. The chain's CDR3 is CASSVGGSRQETQYF. CDR3 DNA: TGTGCCAGCAGCGTCGGCGGGAGCCGCCAAGAGACCCAGTACTTC.

The chain employs TRBV21-1 and TRBJ2-2. TRBV21-1 is a documented pseudogene. The CDR3 is 16 residues long. The CDR3 spells CASSKVAPAWGGELFF. DNA for the CDR3: TGTGCCAGCAGCAAAGTTGCCCCAGCGTGGGGCGGGGAGCTGTTTTTT.

This chain joins TRBV27 and TRBJ2-7, with 8 bases lining up with TRBD1. J was trimmed by 4 bases and V by 5 bases; bases with no gene match: 7. Germline loops: CDR1 MNHEY, CDR2 SMNVEV (reference sequence). The CDR3 runs 14 residues. The CDR3 is CASSTSGGAYEQYF. The CDR3, as DNA: TGTGCCAGCAGTACTTCAGGGGGCGCATACGAGCAGTACTTC.

J is TRBJ2-7 and V is TRBV5-6; possible D gene TRBD1, 6 bases. The CDR3 has 12 residues. CDR1 and CDR2 (germline): SGHDT, YYEEEE. The V end was cut by 4 bases, the J end by 5 bases, with 10 bases between. The DNA for the CDR3 is TGTGCCAGCAGCGGGACAATCCACGAGCAGTACTTC. Translated: CASSGTIHEQYF.

This rearrangement joins TRBV28 to TRBJ1-5, with D perhaps TRBD1 (5 bases). The V end was cut by 4 bases, the J end by 1 base, with 14 bases between. This CDR3 has 16 residues. The germline V gene has CDR1 MDHEN and CDR2 SYDVKM. The CDR3 nucleotides are TGTGCCAGCAGTTCGACCAGGGCGGGGAGCAATCAGCCCCAGCATTTT. This translates into CASSSTRAGSNQPQHF.

This chain connects TRBV11-2 to TRBJ2-5, with 12 bases aligning to TRBD2. The J call may be in error: the DNA end matches TRBJ2-7 better. Germline CDR1 reads SGHAT; CDR2 reads FQNNGV. The CDR3 extends over 16 amino acids. The CDR3 sequence: CASSLVGTSGLYEQYF. CDR3 DNA: TGTGCCAGCAGCTTAGTGGGGACTAGCGGGCTTTACGAGCAGTACTTC.

This chain connects TRBV5-6 to TRBJ2-1; 8 bases map to TRBD1. The CDR3 is made up of 15 amino acids. Trimming took 3 bases from V and 7 from J; bases not matched to a gene: 9. Germline lookup yields CDR1 SGHDT and CDR2 YYEEEE. This chain's CDR3 is CASSSGTGVRNEQFF. Written as DNA, the CDR3 is TGTGCCAGCAGCTCCGGGACAGGAGTAAGGAATGAGCAGTTCTTC.

Notes on this clone: This specimen includes other DNA sequences encoding the same CDR3. This chain joins TRBV27 and TRBJ2-7; D perhaps matches TRBD1 (6 bases). CDR1 MNHEY and CDR2 SMNVEV come from the germline V gene (reference sequence). This CDR3 is built from 12 residues. Trimming removed 3 bases at V and 4 bases at J, with 7 bases between. The CDR3, as DNA: TGTGCCAGCAGTTTTACAGGGTACGAGCAGTACTTC. Translation gives CASSFTGYEQYF.